The text below deals with one T cell receptor (beta chain). One junction end does not reproduce the germline sequence, and a read error may be involved. Assay used: immunoSEQ multiplex PCR; TCRdb lists only in-frame clones, some missing. The sample carries roughly 43,000 clones, about 88% recorded once. Individuals aged about 18 to 89 years were recruited from roughly 23 US areas. Self-reported history from a screening survey and questionnaire set each donor's cohort. Recovered Cohort 3 donors showed two negative PCRs, clearance, or symptom resolution. This entry is derived from a study of blood T cell repertoires in COVID-19. Sequenced material: PBMCs or T cells enriched from blood (not recorded which). This receptor was taken from a woman aged 50 to 65 who had recovered from COVID-19.

The chain's CDR3 is CASSTTGRNDGYTF. DNA of the CDR3: TGTGCCAGCAGCACGACAGGGCGTAACGATGGCTACACCTTC. The chain has TRBV28 and TRBJ1-2, with TRBD1 matching 7 bases. The CDR3 totals 14 residues. Per germline, CDR1 MDHEN and CDR2 SYDVKM.